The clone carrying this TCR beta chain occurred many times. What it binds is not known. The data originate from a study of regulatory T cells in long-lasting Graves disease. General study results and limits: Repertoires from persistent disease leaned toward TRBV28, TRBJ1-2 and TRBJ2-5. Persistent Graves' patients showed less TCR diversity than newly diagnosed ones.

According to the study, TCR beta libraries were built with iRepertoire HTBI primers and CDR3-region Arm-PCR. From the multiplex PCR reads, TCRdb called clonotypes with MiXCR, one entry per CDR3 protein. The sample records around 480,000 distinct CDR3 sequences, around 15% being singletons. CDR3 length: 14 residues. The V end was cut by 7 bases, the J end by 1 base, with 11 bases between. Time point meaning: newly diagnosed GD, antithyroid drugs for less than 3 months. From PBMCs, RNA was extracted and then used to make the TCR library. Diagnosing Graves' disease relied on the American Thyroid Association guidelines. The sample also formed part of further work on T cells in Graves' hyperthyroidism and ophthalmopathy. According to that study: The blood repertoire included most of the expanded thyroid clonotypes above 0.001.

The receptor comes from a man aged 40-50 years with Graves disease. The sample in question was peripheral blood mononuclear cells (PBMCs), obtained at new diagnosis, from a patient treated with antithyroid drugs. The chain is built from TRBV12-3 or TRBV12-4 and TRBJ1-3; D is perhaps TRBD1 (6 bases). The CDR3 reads CASTQGGSGNTIYF. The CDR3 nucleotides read TGTGCCAGCACCCAAGGGGGTTCTGGAAACACCATATATTTT.